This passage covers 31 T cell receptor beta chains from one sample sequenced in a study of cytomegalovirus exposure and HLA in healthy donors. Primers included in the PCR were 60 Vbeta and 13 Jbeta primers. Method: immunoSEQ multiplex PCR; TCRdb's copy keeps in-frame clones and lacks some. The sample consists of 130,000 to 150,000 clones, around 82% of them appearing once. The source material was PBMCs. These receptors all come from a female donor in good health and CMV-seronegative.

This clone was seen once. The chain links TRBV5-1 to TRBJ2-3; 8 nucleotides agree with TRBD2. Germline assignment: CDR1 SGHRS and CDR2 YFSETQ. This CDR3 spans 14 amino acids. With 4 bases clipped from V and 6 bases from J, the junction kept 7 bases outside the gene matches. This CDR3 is CASSTERGPDTQYF. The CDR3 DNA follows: TGCGCCAGCAGCACCGAGCGGGGGCCGGATACGCAGTATTTT.

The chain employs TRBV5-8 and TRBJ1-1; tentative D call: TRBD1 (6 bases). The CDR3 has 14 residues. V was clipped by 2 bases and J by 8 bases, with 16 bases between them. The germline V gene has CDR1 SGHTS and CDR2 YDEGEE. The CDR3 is CASSLLQGSAEAFF. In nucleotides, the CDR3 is TGTGCCAGCAGCTTACTACAGGGATCAGCCGAAGCTTTCTTT.

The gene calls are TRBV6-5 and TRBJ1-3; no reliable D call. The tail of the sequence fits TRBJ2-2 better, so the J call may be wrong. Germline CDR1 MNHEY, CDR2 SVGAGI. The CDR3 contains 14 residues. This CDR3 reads CASRLIMNTGELFF. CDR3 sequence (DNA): TGTGCCAGCAGACTGATCATGAACACCGGGGAGCTGTTTTTT.

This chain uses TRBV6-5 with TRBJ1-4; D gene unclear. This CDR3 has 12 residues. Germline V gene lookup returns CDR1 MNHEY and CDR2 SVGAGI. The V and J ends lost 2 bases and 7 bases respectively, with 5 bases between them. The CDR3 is CASSYLGEKLFF. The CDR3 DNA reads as TGTGCCAGCAGTTACCTAGGTGAAAAACTGTTTTTT.

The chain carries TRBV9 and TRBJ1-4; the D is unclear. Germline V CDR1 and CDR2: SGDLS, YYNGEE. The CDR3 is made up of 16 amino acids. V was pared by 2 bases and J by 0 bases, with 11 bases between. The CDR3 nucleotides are TGTGCCAGCAGCGTCTCGACTGCTGCAACTAATGAAAAACTGTTTTTT. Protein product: CASSVSTAATNEKLFF.

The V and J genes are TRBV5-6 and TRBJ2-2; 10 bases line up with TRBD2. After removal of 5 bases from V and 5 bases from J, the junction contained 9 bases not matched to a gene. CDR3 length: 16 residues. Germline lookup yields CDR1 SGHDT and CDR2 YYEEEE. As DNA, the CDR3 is TGTGCCAGCAGTTTGAGCGGGGGGGCCAAGACCGGGGAGCTGTTTTTT. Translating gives CASSLSGGAKTGELFF.

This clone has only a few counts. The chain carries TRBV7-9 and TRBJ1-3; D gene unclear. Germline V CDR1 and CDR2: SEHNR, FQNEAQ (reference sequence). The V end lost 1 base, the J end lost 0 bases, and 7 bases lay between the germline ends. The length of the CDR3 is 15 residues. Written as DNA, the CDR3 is TGTGCCAGCAGCTTAGAGTCGAGCTCTGGAAACACCATATATTTT. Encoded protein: CASSLESSSGNTIYF.

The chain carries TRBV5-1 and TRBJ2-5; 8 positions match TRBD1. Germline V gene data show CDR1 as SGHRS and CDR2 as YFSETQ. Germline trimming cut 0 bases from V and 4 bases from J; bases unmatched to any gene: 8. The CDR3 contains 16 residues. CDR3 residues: CASSLGGTGSGETQYF. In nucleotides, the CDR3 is TGCGCCAGCAGCTTGGGGGGGACAGGAAGTGGAGAGACCCAGTACTTC.

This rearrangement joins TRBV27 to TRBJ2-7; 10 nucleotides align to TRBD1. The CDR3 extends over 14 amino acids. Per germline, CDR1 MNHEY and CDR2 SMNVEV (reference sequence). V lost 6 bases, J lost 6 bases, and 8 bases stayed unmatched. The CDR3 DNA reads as TGTGCCAGCAGCCGGGGGAGGACAGGGGGCGAGCAGTACTTC. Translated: CASSRGRTGGEQYF.

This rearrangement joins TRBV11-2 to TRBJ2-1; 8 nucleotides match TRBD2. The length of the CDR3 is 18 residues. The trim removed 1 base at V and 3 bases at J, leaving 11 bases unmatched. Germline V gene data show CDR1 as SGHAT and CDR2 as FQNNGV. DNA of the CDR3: TGTGCCAGCAGCTTAGTCGGGGCGGGAGGCCCCTACTACAATGAGCAGTTCTTC. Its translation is CASSLVGAGGPYYNEQFF.

CDR3 bases: TGTGCCAGCAGTTACGGAGTCTATAATTCACCCCTCCACTTT. Protein: CASSYGVYNSPLHF. The chain is built from TRBV6-5 and TRBJ1-6, with unresolved D. Germline loops: CDR1 MNHEY, CDR2 SVGAGI. V was shortened by 2 bases and J by 3 bases, with 5 bases between the two germline ends. CDR3 length equals 14 residues.

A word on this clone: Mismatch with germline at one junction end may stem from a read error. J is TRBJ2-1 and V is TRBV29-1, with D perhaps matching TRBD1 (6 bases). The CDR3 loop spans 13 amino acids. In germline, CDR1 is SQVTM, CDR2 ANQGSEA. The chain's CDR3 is CSVQEQGVWEQFF. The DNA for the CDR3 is TGCAGCGTTCAAGAACAGGGAGTTTGGGAGCAGTTCTTC.

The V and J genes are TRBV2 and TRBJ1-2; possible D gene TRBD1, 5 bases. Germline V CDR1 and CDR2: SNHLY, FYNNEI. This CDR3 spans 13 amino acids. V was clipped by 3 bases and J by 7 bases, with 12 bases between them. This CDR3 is CASSERQGSGYTF. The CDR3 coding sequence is TGTGCCAGCAGTGAGAGGCAGGGTAGTGGCTACACCTTC.

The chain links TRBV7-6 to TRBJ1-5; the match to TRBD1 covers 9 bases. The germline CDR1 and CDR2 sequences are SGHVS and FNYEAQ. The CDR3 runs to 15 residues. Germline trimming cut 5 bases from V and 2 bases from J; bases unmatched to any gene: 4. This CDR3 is CASSQRTGGNQPQHF. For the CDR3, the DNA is TGTGCCAGCAGCCAAAGGACAGGGGGCAATCAGCCCCAGCATTTT. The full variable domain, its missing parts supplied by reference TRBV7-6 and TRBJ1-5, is GAGVSQSPRYKVTKRGQDVALRCDPISGHVSLYWYRQALGQGPEFLTYFNYEAQQDKSGLPNDRFSAERPEGSISTLTIQRTEQRDSAMYRCASSQRTGGNQPQHFGDGTRLSIL.

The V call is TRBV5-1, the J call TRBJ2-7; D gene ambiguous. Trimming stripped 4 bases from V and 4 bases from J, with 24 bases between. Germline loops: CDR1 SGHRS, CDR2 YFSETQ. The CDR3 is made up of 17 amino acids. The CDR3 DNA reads TGCGCCAGCAGCCTATTATCCTCACAGAGTGCCCGATACGAGCAGTACTTC. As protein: CASSLLSSQSARYEQYF.

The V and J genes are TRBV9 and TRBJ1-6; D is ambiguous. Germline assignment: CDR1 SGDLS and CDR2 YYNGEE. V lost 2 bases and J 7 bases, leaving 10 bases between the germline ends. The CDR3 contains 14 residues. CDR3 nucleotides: TGTGCCAGCAGCGTGACCGCCGGGAATTCACCCCTCCACTTT. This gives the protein CASSVTAGNSPLHF.

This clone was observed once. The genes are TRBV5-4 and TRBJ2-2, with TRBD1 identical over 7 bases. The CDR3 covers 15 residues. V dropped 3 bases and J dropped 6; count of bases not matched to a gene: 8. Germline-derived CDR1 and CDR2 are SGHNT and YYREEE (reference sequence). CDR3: CASSSTGFVAGELFF. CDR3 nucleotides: TGTGCCAGCAGCTCGACAGGGTTCGTCGCCGGGGAGCTGTTTTTT.

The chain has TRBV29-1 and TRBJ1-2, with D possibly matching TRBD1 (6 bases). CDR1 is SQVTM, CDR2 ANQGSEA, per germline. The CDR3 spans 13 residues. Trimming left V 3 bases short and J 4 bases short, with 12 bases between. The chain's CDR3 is CSVETGQFYGYTF. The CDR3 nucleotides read TGCAGCGTTGAGACAGGACAATTCTATGGCTACACCTTC.

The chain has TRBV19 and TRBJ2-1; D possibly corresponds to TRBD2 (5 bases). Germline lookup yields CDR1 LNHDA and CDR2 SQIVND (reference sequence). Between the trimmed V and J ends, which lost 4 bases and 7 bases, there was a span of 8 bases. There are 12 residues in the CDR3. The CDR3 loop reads CASSKPGNEQFF. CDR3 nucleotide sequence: TGTGCCAGTAGTAAGCCGGGAAATGAGCAGTTCTTC.

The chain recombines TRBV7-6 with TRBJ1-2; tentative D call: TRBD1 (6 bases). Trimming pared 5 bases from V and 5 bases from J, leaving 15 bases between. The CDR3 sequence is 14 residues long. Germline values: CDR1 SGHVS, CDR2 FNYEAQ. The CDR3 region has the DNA TGTGCCAGCAGCCCCGGGGGGCTTGGGTATGGCTACACCTTC. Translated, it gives CASSPGGLGYGYTF.

The CDR3, as DNA: TGTGCCAGCAGCTTTGGGGGCTTACACTCCTACGAGCAGTACTTC. Translating gives CASSFGGLHSYEQYF. The rearrangement links TRBV6-6 to TRBJ2-7, with D possibly being TRBD1 (6 bases). The CDR3 length is 15 residues. Germline CDR1 reads MNHNY; CDR2 reads SVGAGI (reference sequence). V lost 6 bases and J 0 bases, leaving 15 bases between the germline ends.

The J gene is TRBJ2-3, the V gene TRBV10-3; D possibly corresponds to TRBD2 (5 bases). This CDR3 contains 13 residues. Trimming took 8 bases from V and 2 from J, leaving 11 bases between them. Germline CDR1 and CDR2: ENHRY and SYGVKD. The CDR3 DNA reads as TGTGCCATCCGGGGTCAGCACACAGATACGCAGTATTTT. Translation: CAIRGQHTDTQYF.

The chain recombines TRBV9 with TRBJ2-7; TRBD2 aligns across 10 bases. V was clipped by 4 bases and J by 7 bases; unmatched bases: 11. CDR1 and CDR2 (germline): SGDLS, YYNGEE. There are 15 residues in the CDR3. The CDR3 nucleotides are TGTGCCAGCAGCCCCCTGAGCGGGAGGGCACGGGAGCAGTACTTC. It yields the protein CASSPLSGRAREQYF.

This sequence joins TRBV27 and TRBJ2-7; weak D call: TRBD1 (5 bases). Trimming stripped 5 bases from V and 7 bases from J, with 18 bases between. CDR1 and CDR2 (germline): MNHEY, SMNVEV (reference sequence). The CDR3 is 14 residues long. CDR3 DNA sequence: TGTGCCAGCAGTAATTCAGGGCCCATGAGGGAGCAGTACTTC. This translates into CASSNSGPMREQYF.

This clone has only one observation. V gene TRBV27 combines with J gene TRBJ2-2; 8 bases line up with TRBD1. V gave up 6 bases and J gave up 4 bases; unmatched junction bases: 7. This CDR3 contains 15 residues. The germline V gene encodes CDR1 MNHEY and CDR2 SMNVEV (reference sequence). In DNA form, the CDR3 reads TGTGCCAGCAGCCGAGGACAGGGCCTCACCGGGGAGCTGTTTTTT. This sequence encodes CASSRGQGLTGELFF.

CDR3 DNA sequence: TGTGCCACCAGCGGGGGACAGACTATTAATGAAAAACTGTTTTTT. Translated: CATSGGQTINEKLFF. This sequence joins TRBV15 and TRBJ1-4, with TRBD1 matching over 7 bases. The CDR3 has 15 residues. Germline lookup yields CDR1 LNHNV and CDR2 YYDKDF (reference sequence). Trimming at V came to 5 bases and at J to 4 bases, leaving 7 bases not matched to a gene.

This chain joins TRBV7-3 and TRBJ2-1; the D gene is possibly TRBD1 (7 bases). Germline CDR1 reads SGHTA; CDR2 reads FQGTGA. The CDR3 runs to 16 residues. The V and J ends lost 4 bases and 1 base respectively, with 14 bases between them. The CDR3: CASSSLAGGSYNEQFF. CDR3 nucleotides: TGTGCCAGCAGCTCCCTCGCAGGGGGGTCCTACAATGAGCAGTTCTTC.

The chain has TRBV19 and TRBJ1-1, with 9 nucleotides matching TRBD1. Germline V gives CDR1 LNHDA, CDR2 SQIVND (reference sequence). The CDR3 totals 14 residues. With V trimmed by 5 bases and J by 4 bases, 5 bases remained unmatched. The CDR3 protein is CASSSYRGPTEAFF. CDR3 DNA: TGTGCCAGTAGTTCGTACAGGGGGCCCACTGAAGCTTTCTTT.

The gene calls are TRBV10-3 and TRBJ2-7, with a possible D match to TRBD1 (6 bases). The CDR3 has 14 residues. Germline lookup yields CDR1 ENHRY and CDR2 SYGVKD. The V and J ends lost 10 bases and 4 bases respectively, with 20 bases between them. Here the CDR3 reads CATRDTRMGYEQYF. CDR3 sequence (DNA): TGTGCCACCCGGGACACCCGAATGGGATACGAGCAGTACTTC.

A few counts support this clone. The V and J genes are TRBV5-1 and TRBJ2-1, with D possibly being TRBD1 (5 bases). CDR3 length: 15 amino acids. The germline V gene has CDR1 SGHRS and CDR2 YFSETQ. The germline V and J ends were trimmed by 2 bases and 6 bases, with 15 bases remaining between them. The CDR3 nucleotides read TGCGCCAGCAGCTTATCGACAGCCAACGCCAATGAGCAGTTCTTC. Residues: CASSLSTANANEQFF. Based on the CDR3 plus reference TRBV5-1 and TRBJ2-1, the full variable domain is KAGVTQTPRYLIKTRGQQVTLSCSPISGHRSVSWYQQTPGQGLQFLFEYFSETQRNKGNFPGRFSGRQFSNSRSEMNVSTLELGDSALYLCASSLSTANANEQFFGPGTRLTVL.

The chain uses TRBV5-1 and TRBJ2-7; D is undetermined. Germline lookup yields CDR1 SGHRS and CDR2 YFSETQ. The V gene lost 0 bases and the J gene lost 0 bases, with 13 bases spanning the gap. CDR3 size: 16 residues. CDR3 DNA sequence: TGCGCCAGCAGCTTGGTCGGGTCCCTGAGCTCCTACGAGCAGTACTTC. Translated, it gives CASSLVGSLSSYEQYF.